This note documents a single T cell receptor (beta chain) sequence. Germline-derived CDR1 and CDR2 are MDHEN and SYDVKM. V was pared by 4 bases and J by 0 bases, with 11 bases of the junction left unmatched. This CDR3 is 18 amino acids long. Libraries were prepared by immunoSEQ multiplex PCR; TCRdb keeps only in-frame clonotypes and omits some of them. The table lists fewer than 150,000 clones, 83% of them singletons. This sample was taken from a study of blood T cell repertoires in COVID-19. The source is a man aged 25-45 years who had recovered from COVID-19. The chain links TRBV28 to TRBJ2-3; 9 nucleotides match TRBD2. Material: PBMCs or T cells enriched from blood (not recorded which). DNA for the CDR3: TGTGCCAGCAGTTCCTATCCTAGCGGGGATCAGAGCACAGATACGCAGTATTTT. It is translated as CASSSYPSGDQSTDTQYF. The variable domain in full, completed from reference TRBV28 and TRBJ2-3, reads DVKVTQSSRYLVKRTGEKVFLECVQDMDHENMFWYRQDPGLGLRLIYFSYDVKMKEKGDIPEGYSVSREKKERFSLILESASTNQTSMYLCASSSYPSGDQSTDTQYFGPGTRLTVL.